This T cell receptor beta chain was identified in a study of CD8 T cells in ankylosing spondylitis. Broader study findings: Reports say disease-linked clones showed up significantly more in matched ankylosing spondylitis synovial fluid. A TCR beta motif of roughly eight highly homologous variants appeared characteristic of ankylosing spondylitis blood. In synovial fluid and blood from reactive arthritis, some motif variants were previously reported.

This clonotype was seen a few times. Its antigen is currently unknown. Making use of molecular barcodes, quantitative 5'-RACE generated TCR beta libraries. One entry per CDR3 protein results from TCRdb running MiXCR on the 5' RACE reads. The sample lists almost 45,000 distinct CDR3 sequences; 11% were seen once. Germline V lookup: CDR1 MGHRA, CDR2 YSYEKL. This CDR3 has 15 amino acids. V was pared by 2 bases and J by 5 bases, with 12 bases between. Source material: blood, either unsorted or a sorted T cell fraction (not recorded which). The J gene is TRBJ1-4, the V gene TRBV4-1, with TRBD1 as a possible D gene (6 bases). This receptor was obtained from a male donor with ankylosing spondylitis or in good health (not recorded which). The CDR3 sequence is CASSQIGTPNEKLFF. The DNA for the CDR3 is TGCGCCAGCAGCCAAATTGGGACACCAAATGAAAAACTGTTTTTT.